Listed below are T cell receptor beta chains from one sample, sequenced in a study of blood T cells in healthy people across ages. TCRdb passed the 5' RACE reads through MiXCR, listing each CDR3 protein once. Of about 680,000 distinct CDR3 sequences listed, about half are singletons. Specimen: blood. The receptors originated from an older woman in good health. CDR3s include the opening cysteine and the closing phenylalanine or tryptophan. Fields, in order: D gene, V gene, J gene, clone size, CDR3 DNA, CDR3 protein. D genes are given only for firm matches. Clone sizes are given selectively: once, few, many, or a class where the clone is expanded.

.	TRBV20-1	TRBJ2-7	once	TGCAGTGCCAGCCCCAGGTTAGGTAATGAGCAGTACTTC	CSASPRLGNEQYF
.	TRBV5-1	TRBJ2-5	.	TGCGCCAGCACCTTTACCACAGTAGTAGGAGGGGAGCAGTACTTC	CASTFTTVVGGEQYF
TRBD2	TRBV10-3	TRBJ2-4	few	TGTGCCATCAGTGAATCGGGGGGTAGGCTAAACATTCAGTACTTC	CAISESGGRLNIQYF
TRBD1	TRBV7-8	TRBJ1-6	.	TGTGCCAGCAGCACCACGGACAGGGGGCCTAATTCACCCCTCCACTTT	CASSTTDRGPNSPLHF
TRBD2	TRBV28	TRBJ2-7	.	TGTGCCAGCAGTAATAGCGGGAGGGCATCCTACGAGCAGTACTTC	CASSNSGRASYEQYF
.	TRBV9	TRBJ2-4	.	TGTGCCAGCAGCGCTGCGGATGAGCAGTACTTC	CASSAADEQYF
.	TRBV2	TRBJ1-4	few	TGTGCCAGCAGTGAAGGAAAACTGTTTTTT	CASSEGKLFF
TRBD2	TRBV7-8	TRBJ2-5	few	TGTGCCAGCAAGCTTAAGGTTTACGGGCGGGAGATGGAAGAGACCCAGTACTTC	CASKLKVYGREMEETQYF
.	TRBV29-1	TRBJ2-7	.	TGCAGCGTTGACTCGGGGACCGTCGACCCCTACGAGCAGTACTTC	CSVDSGTVDPYEQYF
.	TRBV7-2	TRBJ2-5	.	TGTGCCAGCAGCCAAGCATACATCCGAGAGACCCAGTACTTC	CASSQAYIRETQYF
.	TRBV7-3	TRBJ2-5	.	TGTGCCAGCAGCTTGGGGACGGGGAGTCACAATGAGCAGTACTTC	CASSLGTGSHNEQYF